There are a few counts of the clone carrying this T cell receptor beta chain. Antigen specificity is unknown. Sorted populations all had greater than 95% purity. The source of the sample is a study of beta chain features in type 1 diabetes. General study findings and limits: Moderate yet significant TCRB CDR3 shortening was seen in Type 1 diabetes patients in all four CD4+ subsets.

This CDR3 has 13 residues. Trimming took 6 bases from V and 6 from J; bases not matched to a gene: 0. The V gene's germline CDR1 is SNHLY and CDR2 FYNNEI. Of the isolated RNA, all was reverse transcribed, and so the sequenced material was expressed TCRB transcripts. Assay used: immunoSEQ multiplex PCR; TCRdb lists only in-frame clones, some missing. The sample has 300,000 or so clones, around 8.5% seen once; the top ten hold more than 0.8%. The chain joins TRBV2 to TRBJ1-6; TRBD1 matches 9 bases. Material: central memory CD4+ T cells from blood. The sequence came from a man aged 30 to 45 with type 1 diabetes. Here the CDR3 DNA reads TGTGCCAGCAGGGGACAGGGTAATTCACCCCTCCACTTT. Translated, it gives CASRGQGNSPLHF.